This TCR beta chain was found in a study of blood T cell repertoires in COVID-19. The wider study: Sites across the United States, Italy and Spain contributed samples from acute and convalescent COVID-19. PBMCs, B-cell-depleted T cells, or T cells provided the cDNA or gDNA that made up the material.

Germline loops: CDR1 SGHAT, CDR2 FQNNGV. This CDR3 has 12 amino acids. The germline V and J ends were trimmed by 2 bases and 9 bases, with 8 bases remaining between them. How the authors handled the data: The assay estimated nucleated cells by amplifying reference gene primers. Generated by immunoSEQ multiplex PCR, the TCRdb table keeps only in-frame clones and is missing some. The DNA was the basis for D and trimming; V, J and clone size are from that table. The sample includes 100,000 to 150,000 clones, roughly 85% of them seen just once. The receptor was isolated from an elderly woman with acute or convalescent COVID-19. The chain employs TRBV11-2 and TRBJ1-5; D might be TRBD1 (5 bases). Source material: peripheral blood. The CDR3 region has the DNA TGTGCCAGCAGCTTACAGGGTGCGCCCCAGCATTTT. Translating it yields CASSLQGAPQHF.